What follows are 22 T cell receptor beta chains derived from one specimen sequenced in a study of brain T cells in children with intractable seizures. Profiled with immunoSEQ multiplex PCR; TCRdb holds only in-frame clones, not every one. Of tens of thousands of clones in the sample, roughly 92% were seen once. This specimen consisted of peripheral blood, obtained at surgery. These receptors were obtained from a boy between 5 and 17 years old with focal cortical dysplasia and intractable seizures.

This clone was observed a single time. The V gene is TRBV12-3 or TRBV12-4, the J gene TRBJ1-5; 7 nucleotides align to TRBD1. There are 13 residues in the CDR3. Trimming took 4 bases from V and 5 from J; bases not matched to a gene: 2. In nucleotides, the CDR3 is TGTGCCAGCAGTTCGACAGGGTATCAGCCCCAGCATTTT. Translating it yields CASSSTGYQPQHF.

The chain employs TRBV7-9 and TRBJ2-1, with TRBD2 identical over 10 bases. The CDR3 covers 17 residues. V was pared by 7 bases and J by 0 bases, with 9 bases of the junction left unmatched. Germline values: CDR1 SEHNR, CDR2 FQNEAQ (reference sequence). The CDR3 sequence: CASNSAGGTSSYNEQFF. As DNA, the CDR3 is TGTGCCAGCAACTCAGCGGGAGGGACGAGCTCCTACAATGAGCAGTTCTTC.

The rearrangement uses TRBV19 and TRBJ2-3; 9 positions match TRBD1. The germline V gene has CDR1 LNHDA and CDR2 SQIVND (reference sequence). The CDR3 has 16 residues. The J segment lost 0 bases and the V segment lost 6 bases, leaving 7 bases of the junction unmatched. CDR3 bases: TGTGCCAGTAGGAGGACAGGGGCGATTAGCACAGATACGCAGTATTTT. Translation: CASRRTGAISTDTQYF.

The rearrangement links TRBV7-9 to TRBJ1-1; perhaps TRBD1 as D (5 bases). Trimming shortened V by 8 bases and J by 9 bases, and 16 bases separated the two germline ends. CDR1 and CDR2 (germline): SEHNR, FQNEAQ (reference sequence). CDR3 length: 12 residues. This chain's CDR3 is CASLSGVKQAFF. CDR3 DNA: TGTGCCAGCCTATCGGGGGTAAAACAAGCTTTCTTT.

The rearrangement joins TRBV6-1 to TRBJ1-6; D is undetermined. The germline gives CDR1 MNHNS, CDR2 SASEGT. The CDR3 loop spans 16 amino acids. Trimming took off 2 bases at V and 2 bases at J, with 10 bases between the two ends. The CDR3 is CASSESWTAYNSPLHF. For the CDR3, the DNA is TGTGCCAGCAGTGAATCCTGGACGGCCTATAATTCACCCCTCCACTTT.

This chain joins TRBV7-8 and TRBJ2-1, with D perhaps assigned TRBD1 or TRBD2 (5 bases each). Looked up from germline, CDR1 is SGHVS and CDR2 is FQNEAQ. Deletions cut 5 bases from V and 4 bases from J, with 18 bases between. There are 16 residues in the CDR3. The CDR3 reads CASSPNLSEGYNEQFF. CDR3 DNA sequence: TGTGCCAGCAGCCCTAATTTGTCCGAGGGGTACAATGAGCAGTTCTTC.

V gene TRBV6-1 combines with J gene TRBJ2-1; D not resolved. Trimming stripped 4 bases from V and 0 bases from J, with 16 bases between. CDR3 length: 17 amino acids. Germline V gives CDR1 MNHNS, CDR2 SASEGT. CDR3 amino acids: CASSGSPSANSYNEQFF. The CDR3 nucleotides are TGTGCCAGCAGTGGAAGCCCCAGCGCCAACTCCTACAATGAGCAGTTCTTC.

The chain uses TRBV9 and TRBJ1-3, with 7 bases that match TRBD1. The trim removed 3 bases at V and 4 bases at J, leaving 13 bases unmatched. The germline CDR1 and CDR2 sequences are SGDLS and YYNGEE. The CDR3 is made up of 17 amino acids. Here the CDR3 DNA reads TGTGCCAGCAGCGCAGAGGGGGCAGGGATGGTCGGAAACACCATATATTTT. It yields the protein CASSAEGAGMVGNTIYF.

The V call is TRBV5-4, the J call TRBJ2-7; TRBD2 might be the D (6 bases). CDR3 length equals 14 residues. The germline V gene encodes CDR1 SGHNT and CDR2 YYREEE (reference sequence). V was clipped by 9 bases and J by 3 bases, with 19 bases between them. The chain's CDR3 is CATHARGSGYEQYV. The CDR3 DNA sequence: TGTGCCACCCACGCGAGAGGTAGCGGCTACGAGCAGTACGTC.

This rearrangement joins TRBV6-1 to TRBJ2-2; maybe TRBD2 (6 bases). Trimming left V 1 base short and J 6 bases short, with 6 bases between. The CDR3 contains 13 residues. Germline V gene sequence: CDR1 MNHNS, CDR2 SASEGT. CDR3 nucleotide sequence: TGTGCCAGCAGTGAAGGGGAGGCCGGGGAGCTGTTTTTT. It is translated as CASSEGEAGELFF.

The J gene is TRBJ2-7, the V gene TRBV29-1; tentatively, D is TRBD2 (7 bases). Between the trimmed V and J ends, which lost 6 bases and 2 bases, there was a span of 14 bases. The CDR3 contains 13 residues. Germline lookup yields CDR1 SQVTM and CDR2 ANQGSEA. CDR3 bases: TGCAGCGTGCAAAAGGGGGGGGCCTACGAGCAGTACTTC. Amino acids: CSVQKGGAYEQYF.

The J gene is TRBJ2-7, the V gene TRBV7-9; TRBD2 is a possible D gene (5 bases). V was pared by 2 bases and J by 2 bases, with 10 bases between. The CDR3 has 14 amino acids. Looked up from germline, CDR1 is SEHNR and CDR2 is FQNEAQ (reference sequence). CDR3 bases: TGTGCCAGCAGCTTATTAGGAGGTCCCTACGAGCAGTACTTC. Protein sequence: CASSLLGGPYEQYF.

CDR3 in amino acids: CASSVSPGANVLTF. The CDR3, as DNA: TGTGCCAGCAGCGTGTCACCTGGGGCCAACGTCCTGACTTTC. This chain links TRBV9 with TRBJ2-6; D call uncertain. Germline V gives CDR1 SGDLS, CDR2 YYNGEE. The germline V and J ends were trimmed by 2 bases and 2 bases, with 5 bases remaining between them. CDR3 length: 14 residues.

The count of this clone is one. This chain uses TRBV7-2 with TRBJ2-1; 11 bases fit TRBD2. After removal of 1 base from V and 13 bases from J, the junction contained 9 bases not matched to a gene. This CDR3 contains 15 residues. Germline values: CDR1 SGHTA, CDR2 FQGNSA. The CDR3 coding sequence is TGTGCCAGCAGCTTAGTACGACTAGCGGGATGGAGACAGTTCTTC. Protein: CASSLVRLAGWRQFF.

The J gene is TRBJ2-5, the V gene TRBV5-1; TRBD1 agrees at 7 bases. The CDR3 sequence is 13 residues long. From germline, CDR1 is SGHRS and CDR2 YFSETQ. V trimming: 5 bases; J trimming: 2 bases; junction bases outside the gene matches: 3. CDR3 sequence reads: CASRGQQQETQYF. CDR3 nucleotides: TGCGCCAGCAGGGGACAGCAACAAGAGACCCAGTACTTC.

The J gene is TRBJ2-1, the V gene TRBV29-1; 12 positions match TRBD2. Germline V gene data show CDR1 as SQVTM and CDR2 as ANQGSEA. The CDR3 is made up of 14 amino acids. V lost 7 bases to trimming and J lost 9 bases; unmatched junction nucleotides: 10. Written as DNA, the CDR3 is TGCAGCGCCCGGGGTCTAGCGGGAGGGGTTGAGCAGTTCTTC. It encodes CSARGLAGGVEQFF.

The CDR3 nucleotides read TGTGCTAGTGGTTTGGTAGGGGGACGGGGGCACGAGCAGTACTTC. It specifies CASGLVGGRGHEQYF. The V call is TRBV12-5, the J call TRBJ2-7; possibly TRBD1 or TRBD2 for D (6 bases each). V lost 0 bases and J 5 bases, leaving 14 bases between the germline ends. Germline CDR1 reads LGHNT; CDR2 reads FRNRAP. The CDR3 runs 15 residues.

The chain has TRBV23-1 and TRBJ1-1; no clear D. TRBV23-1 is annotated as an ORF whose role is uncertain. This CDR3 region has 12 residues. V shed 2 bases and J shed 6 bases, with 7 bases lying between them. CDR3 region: CASSQRHPEAFF. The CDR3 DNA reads TGCGCCAGCAGTCAACGACACCCTGAAGCTTTCTTT.

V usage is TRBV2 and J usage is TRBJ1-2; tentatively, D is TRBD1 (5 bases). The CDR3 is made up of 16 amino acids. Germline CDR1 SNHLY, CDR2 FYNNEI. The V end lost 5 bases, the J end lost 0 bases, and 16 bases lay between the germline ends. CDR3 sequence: CASSRAGGETNYGYTF. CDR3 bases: TGTGCCAGCAGTCGGGCGGGGGGTGAGACTAACTATGGCTACACCTTC.

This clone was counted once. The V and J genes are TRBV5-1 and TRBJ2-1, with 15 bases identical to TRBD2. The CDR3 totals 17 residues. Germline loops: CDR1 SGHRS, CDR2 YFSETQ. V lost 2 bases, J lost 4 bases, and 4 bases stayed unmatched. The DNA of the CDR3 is TGCGCCAGCAGCTTACCCGGACTAGCGGGAGGGTACAATGAGCAGTTCTTC. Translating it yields CASSLPGLAGGYNEQFF.

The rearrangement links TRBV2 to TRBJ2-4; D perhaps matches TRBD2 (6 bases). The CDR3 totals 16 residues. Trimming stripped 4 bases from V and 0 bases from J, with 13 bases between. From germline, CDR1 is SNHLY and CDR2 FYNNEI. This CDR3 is CASSVLAALAKNIQYF. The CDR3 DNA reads TGTGCCAGCAGTGTATTAGCGGCACTAGCCAAAAACATTCAGTACTTC. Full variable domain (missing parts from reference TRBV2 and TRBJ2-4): EPEVTQTPSHQVTQMGQEVILRCVPISNHLYFYWYRQILGQKVEFLVSFYNNEISEKSEIFDDQFSVERPDGSNFTLKIRSTKLEDSAMYFCASSVLAALAKNIQYFGAGTRLSVL.

CDR3 coding DNA: TGCAGTGCTAGTATCGGGACTAGATCTTACGAGCAGTACGTC. Translation: CSASIGTRSYEQYV. The chain couples TRBV20-1 to TRBJ2-7; 8 nucleotides match TRBD2. Germline-derived CDR1 and CDR2 are DFQATT and SNEGSKA (reference sequence). The CDR3 totals 14 residues. Trimming removed 3 bases from V and 4 bases from J; junction bases left unmatched: 8.